This TCR beta chain was captured in a study of T-cell reconstitution after alpha-beta-depleted transplantation in children. Preparation of the TCRbeta library used unique molecular identifiers. MiXCR, applied by TCRdb to the PCR reads, yields one record per CDR3 protein. The profile covers 200,000 or so distinct CDR3 sequences, with 5.5% to 7% appearing a single time and 5.5% taken by the ten largest. This clonotype occurred many times. The origin of this receptor is a boy aged 2-15 years with acute lymphoblastic leukemia, due to receive a stem cell transplant. The sample consisted of PBMCs, taken before TCRalphabeta/CD19-depleted stem cell transplant.

This chain's CDR3 is CASSPTRGFSYEQYF. CDR3 DNA sequence: TGTGCCAGCAGCCCCACCAGGGGGTTCTCCTACGAGCAGTACTTC. This rearrangement joins TRBV7-2 to TRBJ2-7, with 7 bases matching TRBD1. This CDR3 has 15 amino acids. V trimming: 5 bases; J trimming: 0 bases; junction bases outside the gene matches: 7. Germline CDR1 and CDR2: SGHTA and FQGNSA.